Listed here are 24 T cell receptor beta chains from one sample, sequenced in a study of blood T cell repertoires in COVID-19. Only in-frame clones appear in the TCRdb table, and some are missing; sequencing was by immunoSEQ multiplex PCR. The sample records tens of thousands of clones, 80% to 95% being singletons. The sample was peripheral blood. Receptors were obtained from a human donor with active COVID-19. The donor label of this sample is uncertain.

The J gene is TRBJ2-7, the V gene TRBV28; D possibly corresponds to TRBD1 (6 bases). Germline V lookup: CDR1 MDHEN, CDR2 SYDVKM. V was clipped by 6 bases and J by 5 bases, with 17 bases between them. The CDR3 length is 14 residues. In DNA, the CDR3 is TGTGCCAGCAGCCCCGGACAGCCCCTAAACGAGCAGTACTTC. Protein: CASSPGQPLNEQYF.

V gene TRBV19 combines with J gene TRBJ1-2, with 9 positions matching TRBD1. Germline trimming cut 5 bases from V and 8 bases from J; bases unmatched to any gene: 9. CDR1 and CDR2 from the germline V gene are LNHDA and SQIVND (reference sequence). The CDR3 covers 14 residues. The chain's CDR3 is CASSLTGTGNGYTF. CDR3 sequence (DNA): TGTGCCAGTAGTTTAACCGGGACAGGGAACGGCTACACCTTC.

The chain combines TRBV7-6 with TRBJ1-4; 12 nucleotides align to TRBD1. The germline V gene encodes CDR1 SGHVS and CDR2 FNYEAQ. V shed 5 bases and J 12 bases; nucleotides not matched to a gene: 7. This CDR3 is 14 amino acids long. The CDR3 protein is CASSRGQGARELFF. Here the CDR3 DNA reads TGTGCCAGCAGCCGGGGACAGGGGGCGAGGGAACTGTTTTTT. The entire variable domain, with the rest obtained from reference TRBV7-6 and TRBJ1-4, is as follows: GAGVSQSPRYKVTKRGQDVALRCDPISGHVSLYWYRQALGQGPEFLTYFNYEAQQDKSGLPNDRFSAERPEGSISTLTIQRTEQRDSAMYRCASSRGQGARELFFGSGTQLSVL.

The rearrangement joins TRBV6-6 to TRBJ2-3, with 8 positions matching TRBD1. The CDR3 sequence is 16 residues long. With 1 base clipped from V and 1 base from J, the junction kept 4 bases outside the gene matches. CDR1 is MNHNY, CDR2 SVGAGI, per germline (reference sequence). The CDR3 reads CASSYYPDRGTDTQYF. The CDR3 nucleotides read TGTGCCAGCAGTTACTACCCGGACAGGGGCACAGATACGCAGTATTTT.

The chain combines TRBV5-4 with TRBJ1-1; 9 nucleotides align to TRBD1. The V gene's germline CDR1 is SGHNT and CDR2 YYREEE (reference sequence). The CDR3 loop spans 13 amino acids. Germline trimming cut 5 bases from V and 1 base from J; bases unmatched to any gene: 0. CDR3 coding DNA: TGTGCCAGCAGGGACAGGGGGAACACTGAAGCTTTCTTT. Translated, it gives CASRDRGNTEAFF.

The V gene is TRBV10-2, the J gene TRBJ2-1, with D tentatively TRBD2 (5 bases). Germline V gives CDR1 WSHSY, CDR2 SAAADI. There are 14 residues in the CDR3. V dropped 3 bases and J dropped 4 bases, with 10 bases sitting between them. The CDR3 DNA reads TGCGCCAGCAGTGACCCCGGGAAATACAATGAGCAGTTCTTC. Its translation: CASSDPGKYNEQFF.

V is TRBV4-1 and J is TRBJ1-4; 8 nucleotides align to TRBD1. V lost 5 bases, J lost 8 bases, and 10 bases stayed unmatched. CDR1 and CDR2 (germline): MGHRA, YSYEKL. CDR3 size: 15 residues. Here the CDR3 DNA reads TGCGCCAGCAGCAAAGCCGGGACAGGAGTGGAAAAACTGTTTTTT. It codes for CASSKAGTGVEKLFF.

CDR3 sequence (DNA): TGTGCCAGTAATCCTGGGTACGGGGACTCCTACGAGCAGTACTTC. It translates to CASNPGYGDSYEQYF. This chain uses TRBV6-4 with TRBJ2-7; the D gene is possibly TRBD2 (5 bases). V was clipped by 9 bases and J by 0 bases, with 18 bases between them. In germline, CDR1 is MRHNA, CDR2 SNTAGT. CDR3 size: 15 residues.

The genes are TRBV7-3 and TRBJ2-5; 7 bases are shared with TRBD1. V shed 4 bases and J 5 bases; nucleotides not matched to a gene: 13. The CDR3 totals 16 residues. Germline CDR1 reads SGHTA; CDR2 reads FQGTGA. The CDR3 sequence: CASSSPTRTGVETQYF. CDR3 bases: TGTGCCAGCAGCTCCCCAACCCGCACAGGGGTGGAGACCCAGTACTTC.

The chain uses TRBV29-1 and TRBJ2-3; 9 nucleotides match TRBD1. Germline loops: CDR1 SQVTM, CDR2 ANQGSEA. The CDR3 has 13 residues. Losses at the gene ends were 7 bases for V and 3 bases for J; bases not matched to a gene: 5. The CDR3 DNA reads TGCAGCGCGACAGGGGGAAAAACAGATACGCAGTATTTT. Amino acids: CSATGGKTDTQYF.

The chain employs TRBV7-6 and TRBJ1-2, with D possibly TRBD1 on 5 matching bases. Germline lookup yields CDR1 SGHVS and CDR2 FNYEAQ. V was clipped by 1 base and J by 1 base, with 19 bases between them. This CDR3 comprises 18 residues. The CDR3 region has the DNA TGTGCCAGCAGCTTAGGCAGGCCGGGGGTCTCTTTTAACTATGGCTACACCTTC. This codes for CASSLGRPGVSFNYGYTF.

This chain joins TRBV6-5 and TRBJ2-2; D unclear. This CDR3 comprises 15 residues. V dropped 1 base and J dropped 6 bases, with 12 bases sitting between them. Germline V CDR1 and CDR2: MNHEY, SVGAGI. The CDR3 DNA follows: TGTGCCAGCAGTTACTTGACACCGGAACCCGGGGAGCTGTTTTTT. Protein product: CASSYLTPEPGELFF.

The J gene is TRBJ2-4, the V gene TRBV5-1; D is possibly TRBD2 (6 bases). The ends were cut back, 5 bases at V and 7 bases at J, with 19 bases in the middle. This CDR3 is built from 15 residues. Germline CDR1 SGHRS, CDR2 YFSETQ. CDR3 sequence (DNA): TGCGCCAGCAGTGACTCCCTAGCGTCAAGGAACATTCAGTACTTC. It translates to CASSDSLASRNIQYF.

The genes are TRBV19 and TRBJ2-5; the match to TRBD1 covers 10 bases. The CDR3 extends over 14 amino acids. Per the germline V gene, CDR1 is LNHDA and CDR2 is SQIVND (reference sequence). Trimming took 8 bases from V and 4 from J; bases not matched to a gene: 7. CDR3 DNA sequence: TGTGCCAGTCACCCAGGACAGGGGGGAGAGACCCAGTACTTC. It is translated as CASHPGQGGETQYF.

The gene calls are TRBV10-3 and TRBJ1-3; D gene uncertain. With 4 bases removed from V and 0 bases from J, the gap between germline ends came to 13 bases. The CDR3 spans 16 residues. The germline V gene encodes CDR1 ENHRY and CDR2 SYGVKD. CDR3 nucleotide sequence: TGTGCCATCAGTGCGAACGGTGGGAGCTCTGGAAACACCATATATTTT. Translated, it gives CAISANGGSSGNTIYF.

Turning to this clone: Other DNA sequences in this sample translate to the same CDR3. This chain connects TRBV3-1 (or the pseudogene TRBV3-2) to TRBJ2-5, with TRBD1 matching 9 bases. Germline V lookup: CDR1 LGHDT, CDR2 YNNKEL (reference sequence). The CDR3 consists of 13 residues. V dropped 3 bases and J dropped 4; count of bases not matched to a gene: 0. This CDR3 is CASSQDRGETQYF. In nucleotides, the CDR3 is TGTGCCAGCAGCCAGGACAGGGGAGAGACCCAGTACTTC.

The chain uses TRBV24-1 and TRBJ2-3, with 15 bases fitting TRBD2. The CDR3 extends over 17 amino acids. CDR1 is KGHDR, CDR2 SFDVKD, per germline. J lost 5 bases, V lost 2 bases, and 4 bases had no gene match. The CDR3 reads CATSDSGTSGGKDTQYF. In DNA, the CDR3 is TGTGCCACCAGTGATTCCGGGACTAGCGGGGGGAAAGATACGCAGTATTTT.

The V and J genes are TRBV2 and TRBJ2-1, with 11 bases matching TRBD2. After removal of 5 bases from V and 8 bases from J, the junction contained 11 bases not matched to a gene. The CDR3 contains 16 residues. CDR1 and CDR2 from the germline V gene are SNHLY and FYNNEI. CDR3 sequence (DNA): TGTGCCAGCAGTCCCATAGCGGGGGGGTTTGTGGATGAGCAGTTCTTC. It yields the protein CASSPIAGGFVDEQFF.

CDR3 residues: CASSPYGTANTGELFF. In DNA, the CDR3 is TGTGCCAGCAGTCCTTATGGGACAGCGAACACCGGGGAGCTGTTTTTT. V is TRBV11-3 and J is TRBJ2-2; 7 bases line up with TRBD1. The CDR3 is 16 residues long. With V trimmed by 6 bases and J by 0 bases, 7 bases remained unmatched. CDR1 SGHNT and CDR2 YENEEA come from the germline V gene.

The chain employs TRBV11-2 and TRBJ2-3, with a weak D call TRBD2 (7 bases). V was shortened by 1 base and J by 6 bases, with 20 bases between the two germline ends. The CDR3 consists of 17 residues. Germline values: CDR1 SGHAT, CDR2 FQNNGV. The chain's CDR3 is CASSLGRGLMIGDTQYF. CDR3 sequence (DNA): TGTGCCAGCAGCTTAGGGCGGGGGCTAATGATTGGGGATACGCAGTATTTT.

The chain joins TRBV3-1 (or the pseudogene TRBV3-2) to TRBJ2-7, with D possibly matching TRBD2 (5 bases). In germline, CDR1 is LGHDT, CDR2 YNNKEL (reference sequence). V was pared by 4 bases and J by 6 bases, with 19 bases between. There are 15 residues in the CDR3. In DNA form, the CDR3 reads TGTGCCAGCAGCCTCGGCGGGTCTCTGTTGTCCGAGCAGTACTTC. This gives the protein CASSLGGSLLSEQYF.

This clone turned up a few times. V is TRBV11-2 and J is TRBJ1-6, with 7 nucleotides matching TRBD1. The germline CDR1 and CDR2 sequences are SGHAT and FQNNGV. Trimming at V came to 5 bases and at J to 5 bases, leaving 6 bases not matched to a gene. The CDR3 is made up of 15 amino acids. The chain's CDR3 is CASSEGGADNSPLHF. The CDR3 DNA reads TGTGCCAGCAGCGAAGGGGGCGCAGATAATTCACCCCTCCACTTT.

This clone has a handful of counts. V is TRBV7-2 and J is TRBJ2-1, with a possible D match to TRBD1 (8 bases). This CDR3 is built from 14 residues. V was trimmed by 6 bases and J by 7 bases, leaving 16 bases between them. Germline V lookup: CDR1 SGHTA, CDR2 FQGNSA. The CDR3 DNA sequence: TGTGCCAGCAGGAACAACAGGGGGGGGAATGAGCAGTTCTTC. Translating it yields CASRNNRGGNEQFF.

The chain has TRBV6-1 and TRBJ2-5, with D possibly being TRBD2 (5 bases). Germline-derived CDR1 and CDR2 are MNHNS and SASEGT. Trimming took 0 bases from V and 3 from J, leaving 14 bases between them. The CDR3 is 16 amino acids. CDR3 sequence reads: CASSEAPGLGKETQYF. CDR3 bases: TGTGCCAGCAGTGAAGCCCCTGGACTGGGGAAAGAGACCCAGTACTTC.